This T cell receptor (beta chain) is from a study of CD8 T cells in ankylosing spondylitis. Study outcomes and limitations: In ankylosing spondylitis blood, a motif of roughly 8 highly homologous TCR beta variants appeared characteristic. Earlier reports found some motif variants in synovial fluid and blood in reactive arthritis.

TCRdb fed the 5' RACE reads into MiXCR, producing one record per CDR3 protein. The table has about 440,000 distinct CDR3 sequences, 15% to 20% seen once; the top ten hold approximately 1%. The CDR3 runs to 14 residues. Trimming cost V 5 bases and J 8 bases, with 18 bases left between them. On this clonotype itself: Its antigen is still unknown.

The TCR was taken from a male donor with ankylosing spondylitis. What was sequenced was blood, either unsorted or a sorted T cell fraction (not recorded which). The chain recombines TRBV12-3 or TRBV12-4 with TRBJ1-2; TRBD1 is a possible D gene (5 bases). CDR3: CASSRGRDGEGYTF. CDR3 nucleotides: TGTGCCAGCAGTCGGGGACGGGACGGGGAAGGCTACACCTTC.